These 24 T cell receptor beta chains were all obtained from the same sample, sequenced in a study of cytomegalovirus exposure and HLA in healthy donors. With 60 Vbeta and 13 Jbeta primers, the PCR was carried out. Produced via immunoSEQ multiplex PCR; TCRdb's table is partial and in-frame only. The table has around 250,000 clones, nearly 95% seen once. The sample taken for sequencing was PBMCs. These receptors originate from a girl aged 2 to 10 in good health and CMV-seronegative.

The V gene is TRBV11-1, the J gene TRBJ1-2; possibly TRBD1 for D (6 bases). The CDR3 sequence is 17 residues long. CDR1 is SGHAT and CDR2 is FQDESV in the germline V gene (reference sequence). Trimming cost V 5 bases and J 2 bases, with 21 bases left between them. Written as DNA, the CDR3 is TGTGCCAGCAGCCCAACGAGTCACAGGGACCCCAACTATGGCTACACCTTC. This translates into CASSPTSHRDPNYGYTF. Full variable domain (rest looked up from reference TRBV11-1 and TRBJ1-2): EAEVAQSPRYKITEKSQAVAFWCDPISGHATLYWYRQILGQGPELLVQFQDESVVDDSQLPKDRFSAERLKGVDSTLKIQPAELGDSAMYLCASSPTSHRDPNYGYTFGSGTRLTVV.

The chain is built from TRBV4-2 and TRBJ2-1; TRBD2 agrees at 9 bases. The germline gives CDR1 LGHNA, CDR2 YNFKEQ. This CDR3 region has 15 residues. Unmatched junction bases numbered 5, after V lost 1 base and J lost 7 bases. CDR3 residues: CASSQVGLAGNEQFF. The CDR3 DNA reads TGTGCCAGCAGCCAAGTCGGGCTAGCGGGGAATGAGCAGTTCTTC.

About this clone: Germline is not matched at one junction end, which may reflect a read error. The chain links TRBV5-6 to TRBJ2-5, with D unclear. CDR3 length: 14 amino acids. In germline, CDR1 is SGHDT, CDR2 YYEEEE. CDR3 loop: CASSLGTVQETQYF. CDR3 in DNA: TGTGCCAGTAGCTTGGGTACGGTTCAAGAGACCCAGTACTTC. The complete variable domain, with remaining parts taken from reference TRBV5-6 and TRBJ2-5, reads DAGVTQSPTHLIKTRGQQVTLRCSPKSGHDTVSWYQQALGQGPQFIFQYYEEEERQRGNFPDRFSGHQFPNYSSELNVNALLLGDSALYLCASSLGTVQETQYFGPGTRLLVL.

V is TRBV28 and J is TRBJ2-1; TRBD2 agrees at 8 bases. The CDR3 runs to 15 residues. Germline loops: CDR1 MDHEN, CDR2 SYDVKM. Losses at the gene ends were 6 bases for V and 6 bases for J; bases not matched to a gene: 10. For the CDR3, the DNA is TGTGCCAGCAGCCTCGGGGGGGGTTATCGCAATGAGCAGTTCTTC. Its translation: CASSLGGGYRNEQFF. Filled out from reference TRBV28 and TRBJ2-1, the complete variable domain reads DVKVTQSSRYLVKRTGEKVFLECVQDMDHENMFWYRQDPGLGLRLIYFSYDVKMKEKGDIPEGYSVSREKKERFSLILESASTNQTSMYLCASSLGGGYRNEQFFGPGTRLTVL.

The chain has TRBV5-8 and TRBJ1-4; 8 bases are a match to TRBD1. The V gene end was trimmed by 3 bases and the J gene end by 8 bases; junction bases not matched to a gene: 9. In germline, CDR1 is SGHTS, CDR2 YDEGEE. This CDR3 is 15 amino acids long. The DNA for the CDR3 is TGTGCCAGCAGCTCCCGCAGGGGGCTAGGAGAAAAACTGTTTTTT. Translating gives CASSSRRGLGEKLFF.

The chain recombines TRBV7-2 with TRBJ1-5; 7 nucleotides agree with TRBD1. The CDR3 spans 15 residues. CDR1 is SGHTA, CDR2 FQGNSA, per germline. V gave up 2 bases and J gave up 5 bases; unmatched junction bases: 6. The CDR3 DNA sequence: TGTGCCAGCAGCTTAACAGTGGACAGGTATCAGCCCCAGCATTTT. The encoded protein is CASSLTVDRYQPQHF.

This rearrangement joins TRBV5-6 to TRBJ2-7; TRBD1 might be the D (5 bases). CDR1 and CDR2 from the germline V gene are SGHDT and YYEEEE. The V end was cut by 6 bases, the J end by 2 bases, with 15 bases between. The CDR3 consists of 14 residues. The CDR3 sequence is CASTRSQGTYEQYF. The CDR3 DNA reads as TGTGCCAGCACCCGGTCCCAGGGCACCTACGAGCAGTACTTC.

This chain joins TRBV19 and TRBJ2-7; D ambiguous. The germline V gene encodes CDR1 LNHDA and CDR2 SQIVND (reference sequence). The CDR3 totals 12 residues. V lost 1 base to trimming and J lost 3 bases, with 4 bases between them. This CDR3 reads CASSIGHYEQYF. In DNA, the CDR3 is TGTGCCAGTAGTATAGGACACTACGAGCAGTACTTC.

This clone was observed a few times. J is TRBJ2-2 and V is TRBV5-6; TRBD1 matches 9 bases. The V gene end was trimmed by 2 bases and the J gene end by 6 bases; junction bases not matched to a gene: 5. Germline V CDR1 and CDR2: SGHDT, YYEEEE. There are 15 residues in the CDR3. CDR3 in amino acids: CASSFPDRGPGELFF. The CDR3 DNA reads as TGTGCCAGCAGCTTTCCGGACAGGGGACCCGGGGAGCTGTTTTTT.

The rearrangement links TRBV29-1 to TRBJ2-6; D might be TRBD1 (6 bases). Trimming left V 6 bases short and J 4 bases short, with 13 bases between. Germline CDR1 and CDR2: SQVTM and ANQGSEA. This CDR3 comprises 14 residues. Here the CDR3 reads CSVAGVRGANVLTF. The CDR3 coding sequence is TGCAGCGTCGCAGGGGTACGGGGGGCCAACGTCCTGACTTTC.

Written as DNA, the CDR3 is TGTGCCAGCAGTTCGGGACTAGCCGGAGATACGCAGTATTTT. Its protein product is CASSSGLAGDTQYF. The chain carries TRBV6-5 and TRBJ2-3, with 9 bases that match TRBD2. CDR1 and CDR2 (germline): MNHEY, SVGAGI. Trimming at V came to 4 bases and at J to 5 bases, leaving 4 bases not matched to a gene. The CDR3 loop spans 14 amino acids.

The CDR3 DNA reads as TGCGCCAGCAGCTTGGAGCAGGGAAGCTCTGGAAACACCATATATTTT. Encoded protein: CASSLEQGSSGNTIYF. This chain links TRBV5-1 with TRBJ1-3, with a tentative D call TRBD1 (5 bases). This CDR3 comprises 16 residues. Trimming took 0 bases from V and 0 from J, leaving 10 bases between them. Germline CDR1 SGHRS, CDR2 YFSETQ.

This chain links TRBV7-6 with TRBJ2-7; 13 bases match TRBD2. V shed 4 bases, J shed 0 bases, and the junction held 9 bases outside the gene matches. The germline V gene has CDR1 SGHVS and CDR2 FNYEAQ. The CDR3 is made up of 18 amino acids. The CDR3: CASSSRLAGGENSYEQYF. The CDR3 DNA is TGTGCCAGCAGCTCAAGACTAGCGGGAGGTGAAAACTCCTACGAGCAGTACTTC.

The chain employs TRBV19 and TRBJ1-1; D unresolved. V lost 1 base and J lost 4, with 19 bases in between. The CDR3 loop spans 17 amino acids. Germline V gene sequence: CDR1 LNHDA, CDR2 SQIVND (reference sequence). The CDR3, as DNA: TGTGCCAGTAGTATAGGAGCTGAGGGATGGAGGCCCACTGAAGCTTTCTTT. Its protein is CASSIGAEGWRPTEAFF. Full variable domain (rest looked up from reference TRBV19 and TRBJ1-1): DGGITQSPKYLFRKEGQNVTLSCEQNLNHDAMYWYRQDPGQGLRLIYYSQIVNDFQKGDIAEGYSVSREKKESFPLTVTSAQKNPTAFYLCASSIGAEGWRPTEAFFGQGTRLTVV.

V gene TRBV29-1 combines with J gene TRBJ2-2; a weak D match, TRBD1 (6 bases). This CDR3 is 14 amino acids long. V was trimmed by 4 bases and J by 12 bases, leaving 21 bases between them. CDR1 and CDR2 (germline): SQVTM, ANQGSEA. CDR3 protein: CSVAWQGRVGKLFF. CDR3 in DNA: TGCAGCGTTGCGTGGCAGGGGAGAGTGGGCAAGCTGTTTTTT.

The gene calls are TRBV6-5 and TRBJ2-5, with D maybe TRBD2 (6 bases). V lost 7 bases, J lost 2 bases, and 11 bases lay in between. This CDR3 has 13 residues. Germline assignment: CDR1 MNHEY and CDR2 SVGAGI. The CDR3 loop is CASTGGIQETQYF. In DNA, the CDR3 is TGTGCCAGCACTGGGGGGATACAAGAGACCCAGTACTTC.

The V call is TRBV6-6, the J call TRBJ2-5, with 8 positions matching TRBD1. The J call may be wrong; the DNA end is better matched by TRBJ2-7. The germline gives CDR1 MNHNY, CDR2 SVGAGI (reference sequence). The CDR3 totals 16 residues. For the CDR3, the DNA is TGTGCCAGCAGCCGCCCCCAGGGGGCTAGCTCCTACGAGCAGTACTTC. Translating gives CASSRPQGASSYEQYF.

The chain combines TRBV9 with TRBJ2-5; weak D call: TRBD1 (6 bases). The V gene lost 4 bases and the J gene lost 1 base, with 17 bases spanning the gap. Germline V gene lookup returns CDR1 SGDLS and CDR2 YYNGEE. The CDR3 covers 16 residues. CDR3 region: CASSLNRATGQETQYF. As DNA, the CDR3 is TGTGCCAGCAGCCTCAACAGGGCTACTGGCCAAGAGACCCAGTACTTC. Full variable domain (remainder filled in from reference TRBV9 and TRBJ2-5): DSGVTQTPKHLITATGQRVTLRCSPRSGDLSVYWYQQSLDQGLQFLIQYYNGEERAKGNILERFSAQQFPDLHSELNLSSLELGDSALYFCASSLNRATGQETQYFGPGTRLLVL.

V usage is TRBV7-2 and J usage is TRBJ1-3, with D unresolved. V dropped 1 base and J dropped 2 bases, with 6 bases sitting between them. Germline loops: CDR1 SGHTA, CDR2 FQGNSA. The CDR3 covers 14 residues. DNA for the CDR3: TGTGCCAGCAGCTTAGGAGGCCCTGGAAACACCATATATTTT. Protein sequence: CASSLGGPGNTIYF. The complete variable domain, with remaining parts taken from reference TRBV7-2 and TRBJ1-3, reads GAGVSQSPSNKVTEKGKDVELRCDPISGHTALYWYRQSLGQGLEFLIYFQGNSAPDKSGLPSDRFSAERTGGSVSTLTIQRTQQEDSAVYLCASSLGGPGNTIYFGEGSWLTVV.

The V call is TRBV6-1, the J call TRBJ2-1; 7 positions match TRBD2. The junction had 8 bases not matched to a gene; V was cut back by 0 bases and J by 6 bases. Per the germline V gene, CDR1 is MNHNS and CDR2 is SASEGT. The CDR3 is 16 residues long. CDR3 protein: CASSEAPGTTPNEQFF. CDR3 sequence (DNA): TGTGCCAGCAGTGAAGCGCCAGGGACTACCCCCAATGAGCAGTTCTTC.

V is TRBV5-6 and J is TRBJ2-1, with D maybe TRBD2 (5 bases). The CDR3 spans 12 residues. V shed 6 bases and J shed 10 bases, with 14 bases lying between them. In germline, CDR1 is SGHDT, CDR2 YYEEEE. The CDR3 is CASNQVEGEQFF. The CDR3, as DNA: TGTGCCAGCAATCAGGTAGAGGGCGAGCAGTTCTTC.

This chain uses TRBV6-5 with TRBJ1-4; 10 positions match TRBD1. The CDR3 has 12 amino acids. In germline, CDR1 is MNHEY, CDR2 SVGAGI. The V segment lost 8 bases and the J segment 7 bases; nucleotides outside the gene matches: 1. The CDR3 protein is CASRDRGEKLFF. CDR3 in DNA: TGTGCCAGCCGGGACAGGGGTGAAAAACTGTTTTTT.

This chain connects TRBV30 to TRBJ2-2, with 8 bases fitting TRBD1. The junction had 6 bases not matched to a gene; V was cut back by 2 bases and J by 4 bases. This CDR3 spans 15 amino acids. Germline CDR1 is GTSNPN and CDR2 is SVGIG (reference sequence). The CDR3 loop is CAWSPRTGLTGELFF. CDR3 DNA sequence: TGTGCCTGGAGTCCTCGGACAGGGCTCACCGGGGAGCTGTTTTTT. The full variable domain, with the rest looked up from reference TRBV30 and TRBJ2-2, is SQTIHQWPATLVQPVGSPLSLECTVEGTSNPNLYWYRQAAGRGLQLLFYSVGIGQISSEVPQNLSASRPQDRQFILSSKKLLLSDSGFYLCAWSPRTGLTGELFFGEGSRLTVL.

The rearrangement links TRBV7-9 to TRBJ1-6, with D perhaps TRBD1 (6 bases). V lost 6 bases, J lost 1 base, and 10 bases lay in between. There are 15 residues in the CDR3. Germline CDR1 SEHNR, CDR2 FQNEAQ (reference sequence). CDR3 protein: CASRPGQSYNSPLHF. CDR3 sequence (DNA): TGTGCCAGCAGACCGGGACAATCCTATAATTCACCCCTCCACTTT.